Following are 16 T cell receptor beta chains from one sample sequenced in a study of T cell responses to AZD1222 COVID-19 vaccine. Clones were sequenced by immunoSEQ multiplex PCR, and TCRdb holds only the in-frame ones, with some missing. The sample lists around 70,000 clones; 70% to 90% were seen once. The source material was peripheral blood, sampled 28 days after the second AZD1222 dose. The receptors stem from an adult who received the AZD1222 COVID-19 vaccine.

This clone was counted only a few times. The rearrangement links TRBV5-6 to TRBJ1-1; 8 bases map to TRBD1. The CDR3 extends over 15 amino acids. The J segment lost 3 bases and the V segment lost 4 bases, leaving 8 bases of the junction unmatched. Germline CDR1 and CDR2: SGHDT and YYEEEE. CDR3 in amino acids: CASSLQGAGDTEAFF. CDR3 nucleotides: TGTGCCAGCAGCCTGCAGGGGGCCGGAGACACTGAAGCTTTCTTT. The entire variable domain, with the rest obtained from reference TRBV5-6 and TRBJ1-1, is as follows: DAGVTQSPTHLIKTRGQQVTLRCSPKSGHDTVSWYQQALGQGPQFIFQYYEEEERQRGNFPDRFSGHQFPNYSSELNVNALLLGDSALYLCASSLQGAGDTEAFFGQGTRLTVV.

The CDR3 bases are TGCGCCAGCAGCTTGGATCCAGGGGAGGACACTGAAGCTTTCTTT. It is translated as CASSLDPGEDTEAFF. The gene calls are TRBV5-1 and TRBJ1-1; D may be TRBD1 (6 bases). This CDR3 region has 15 residues. The germline CDR1 and CDR2 sequences are SGHRS and YFSETQ. Trimming removed 0 bases at V and 3 bases at J, with 12 bases between.

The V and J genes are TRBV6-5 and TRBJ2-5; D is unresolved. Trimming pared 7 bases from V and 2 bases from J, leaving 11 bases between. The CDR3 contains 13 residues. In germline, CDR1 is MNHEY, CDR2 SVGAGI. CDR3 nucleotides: TGTGCCAGCAAGCAGGCCGCACAAGAGACCCAGTACTTC. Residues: CASKQAAQETQYF.

The CDR3 DNA reads TGTGCCACCAGCAGAGGGAGGGAGAGCAATCAGCCCCAGCATTTT. Protein sequence: CATSRGRESNQPQHF. The chain recombines TRBV15 with TRBJ1-5; D is unclear. The CDR3 contains 15 residues. V lost 1 base and J lost 1, with 8 bases in between. Germline loops: CDR1 LNHNV, CDR2 YYDKDF (reference sequence).

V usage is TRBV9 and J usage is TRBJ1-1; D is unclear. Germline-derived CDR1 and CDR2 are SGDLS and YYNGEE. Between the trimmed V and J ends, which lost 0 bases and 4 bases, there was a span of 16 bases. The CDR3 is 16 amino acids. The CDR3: CASSVGASLLSTEAFF. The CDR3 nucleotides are TGTGCCAGCAGCGTAGGAGCCAGTCTGCTGTCCACTGAAGCTTTCTTT.

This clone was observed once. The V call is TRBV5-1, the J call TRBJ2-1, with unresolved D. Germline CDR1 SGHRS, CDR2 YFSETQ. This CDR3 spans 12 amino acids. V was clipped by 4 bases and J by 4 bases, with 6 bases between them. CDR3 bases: TGCGCCAGCAGCGGAGCTTACAATGAGCAGTTCTTC. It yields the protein CASSGAYNEQFF.

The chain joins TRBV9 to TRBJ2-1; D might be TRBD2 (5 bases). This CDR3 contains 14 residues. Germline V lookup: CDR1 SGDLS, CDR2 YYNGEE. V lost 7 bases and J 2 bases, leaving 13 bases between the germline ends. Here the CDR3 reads CASGRTDPYNEQFF. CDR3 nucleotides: TGTGCCAGCGGGAGAACAGACCCCTACAATGAGCAGTTCTTC. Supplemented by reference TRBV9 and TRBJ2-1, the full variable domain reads DSGVTQTPKHLITATGQRVTLRCSPRSGDLSVYWYQQSLDQGLQFLIQYYNGEERAKGNILERFSAQQFPDLHSELNLSSLELGDSALYFCASGRTDPYNEQFFGPGTRLTVL.

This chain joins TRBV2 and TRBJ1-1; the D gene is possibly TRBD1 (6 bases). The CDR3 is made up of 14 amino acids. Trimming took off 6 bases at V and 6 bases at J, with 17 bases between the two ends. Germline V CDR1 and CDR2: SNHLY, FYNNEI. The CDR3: CASSGQPGVAEAFF. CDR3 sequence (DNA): TGTGCCAGCAGCGGACAGCCGGGCGTCGCTGAAGCTTTCTTT. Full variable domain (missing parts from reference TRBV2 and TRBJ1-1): EPEVTQTPSHQVTQMGQEVILRCVPISNHLYFYWYRQILGQKVEFLVSFYNNEISEKSEIFDDQFSVERPDGSNFTLKIRSTKLEDSAMYFCASSGQPGVAEAFFGQGTRLTVV.

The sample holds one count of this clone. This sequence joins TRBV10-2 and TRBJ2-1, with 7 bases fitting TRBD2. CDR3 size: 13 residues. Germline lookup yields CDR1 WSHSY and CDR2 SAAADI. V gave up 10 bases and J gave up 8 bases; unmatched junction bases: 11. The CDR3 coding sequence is TGCGCCACCTTACTAGCGAACGGCCATGAGCAGTTCTTC. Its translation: CATLLANGHEQFF.

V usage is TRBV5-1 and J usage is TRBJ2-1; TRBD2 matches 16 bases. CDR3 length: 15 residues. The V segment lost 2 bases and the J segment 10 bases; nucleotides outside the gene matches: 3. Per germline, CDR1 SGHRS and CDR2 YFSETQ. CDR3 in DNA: TGCGCCAGCAGCTTAGGGACTAGCGGGAGGGAAGAGCAGTTCTTC. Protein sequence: CASSLGTSGREEQFF. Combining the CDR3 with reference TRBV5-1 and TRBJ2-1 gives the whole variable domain KAGVTQTPRYLIKTRGQQVTLSCSPISGHRSVSWYQQTPGQGLQFLFEYFSETQRNKGNFPGRFSGRQFSNSRSEMNVSTLELGDSALYLCASSLGTSGREEQFFGPGTRLTVL.

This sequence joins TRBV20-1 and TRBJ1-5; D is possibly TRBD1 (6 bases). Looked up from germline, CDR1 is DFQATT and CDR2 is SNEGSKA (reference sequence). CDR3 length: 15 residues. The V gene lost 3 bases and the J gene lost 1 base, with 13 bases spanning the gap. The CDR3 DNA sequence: TGCAGTGCTAGTGGGGGGGCGGGGAGCAATCAGCCCCAGCATTTT. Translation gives CSASGGAGSNQPQHF.

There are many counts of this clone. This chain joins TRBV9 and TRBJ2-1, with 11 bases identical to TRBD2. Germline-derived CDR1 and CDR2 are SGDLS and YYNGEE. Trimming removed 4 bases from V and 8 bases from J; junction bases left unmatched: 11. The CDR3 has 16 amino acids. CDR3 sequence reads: CASSPLRLAGSHEQFF. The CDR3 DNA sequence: TGTGCCAGCAGCCCTCTCAGACTAGCGGGATCGCATGAGCAGTTCTTC.

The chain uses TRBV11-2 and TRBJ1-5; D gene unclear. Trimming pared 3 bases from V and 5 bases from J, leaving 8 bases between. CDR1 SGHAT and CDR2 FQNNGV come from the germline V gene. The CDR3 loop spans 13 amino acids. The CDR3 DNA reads TGTGCCAGCAGCTTGACGGAACATCAGCCCCAGCATTTT. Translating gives CASSLTEHQPQHF.

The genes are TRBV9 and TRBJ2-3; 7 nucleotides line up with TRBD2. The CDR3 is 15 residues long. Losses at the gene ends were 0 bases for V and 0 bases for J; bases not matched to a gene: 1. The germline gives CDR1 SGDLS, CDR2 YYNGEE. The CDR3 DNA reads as TGTGCCAGCAGCGTAGTGGGGGGGAGCACAGATACGCAGTATTTT. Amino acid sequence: CASSVVGGSTDTQYF.

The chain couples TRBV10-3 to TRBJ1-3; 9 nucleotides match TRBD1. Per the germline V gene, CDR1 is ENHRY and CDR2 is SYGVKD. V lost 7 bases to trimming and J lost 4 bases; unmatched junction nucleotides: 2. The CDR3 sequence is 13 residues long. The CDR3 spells CAIKGQGGNTIYF. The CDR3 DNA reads TGTGCCATCAAAGGACAGGGGGGAAACACCATATATTTT.

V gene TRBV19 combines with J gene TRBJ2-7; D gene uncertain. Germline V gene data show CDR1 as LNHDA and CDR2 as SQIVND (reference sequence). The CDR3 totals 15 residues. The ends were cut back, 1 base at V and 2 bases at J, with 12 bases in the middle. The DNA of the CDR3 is TGTGCCAGTAGTATAGGCGAAGTCGGAACCTACGAGCAGTACTTC. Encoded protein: CASSIGEVGTYEQYF.